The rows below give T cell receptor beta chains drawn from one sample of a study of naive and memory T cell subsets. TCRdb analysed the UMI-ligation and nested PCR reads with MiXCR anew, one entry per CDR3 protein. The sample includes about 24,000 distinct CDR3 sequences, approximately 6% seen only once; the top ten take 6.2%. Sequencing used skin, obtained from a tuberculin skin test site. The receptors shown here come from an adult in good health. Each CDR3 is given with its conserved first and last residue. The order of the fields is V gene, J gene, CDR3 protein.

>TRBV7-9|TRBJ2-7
CASSLMDGADEQYF
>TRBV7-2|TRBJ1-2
CASSQRQGNYGYTF
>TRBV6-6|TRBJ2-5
CASSYSPEDRGQETQYF
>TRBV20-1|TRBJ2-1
CSARDERVQFF
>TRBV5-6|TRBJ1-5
CASSFGGPGQPQHF
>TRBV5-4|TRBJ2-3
CASSPSGSSTDTQYF
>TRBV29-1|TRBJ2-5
CSVGGHNQETQYF
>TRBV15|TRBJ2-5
CATSRPGPWETQYF
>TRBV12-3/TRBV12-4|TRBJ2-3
CASSLGPRHLETQYF
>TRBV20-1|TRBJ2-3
CSANRGRTDTQYF
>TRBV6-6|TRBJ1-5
CASSYGRRSNQPQHF
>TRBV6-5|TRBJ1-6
CASSATGGVSSYNSPLNF
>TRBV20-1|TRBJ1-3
CSARTGAGNTIYF
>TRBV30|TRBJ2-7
CAWSSLLGGTYEQYF
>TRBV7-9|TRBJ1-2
CASSLGGAHSDGYTF
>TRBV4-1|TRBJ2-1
CASSRQTSGSRNEQFF
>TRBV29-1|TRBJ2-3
CSVSRAGFSTDTQYF
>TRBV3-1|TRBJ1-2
CASVGTSYGYTF
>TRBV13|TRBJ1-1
CASSGGTGNTEAFF
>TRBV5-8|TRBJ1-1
CASSNALGGGTEAFF
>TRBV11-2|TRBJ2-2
CASSLGRYNTGELFF
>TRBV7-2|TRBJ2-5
CASSLEQDLVRTQYF
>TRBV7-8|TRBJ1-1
CASSITGVTEAFF
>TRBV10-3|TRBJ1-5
CAISESTGVGNQPQHF
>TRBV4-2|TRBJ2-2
CASTATGGNTGELFF
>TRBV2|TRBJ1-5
CASRTGNSNQPQHF
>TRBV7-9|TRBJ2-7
CASSSLADTYEQYF
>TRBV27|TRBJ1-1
CASSYLPGGEAFF
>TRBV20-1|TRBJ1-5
CSAKEDGSPNQPQHF
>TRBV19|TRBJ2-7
CASSITPSMDRAYEQYF
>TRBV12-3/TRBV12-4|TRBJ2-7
CASSLAGGRTSGTLPYEQYF
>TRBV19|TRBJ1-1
CASSISAGTPNTEAFF
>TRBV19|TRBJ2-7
CASSLAPPYEQYF
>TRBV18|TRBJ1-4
CASSPRLAQGPNEKLFF
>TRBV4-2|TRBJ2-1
CASSQVSGTGRGNEQFF
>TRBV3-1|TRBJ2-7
CASRDSDTQYF
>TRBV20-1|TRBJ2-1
CSLIPSHSYNEQFF
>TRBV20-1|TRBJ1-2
CSASPGQGASYGYTF
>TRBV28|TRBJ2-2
CASSLPGQGLAGELFF
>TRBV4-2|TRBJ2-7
CASSLGWGDPDSYEQYF
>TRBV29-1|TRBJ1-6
CSVGERGSNSPLHF
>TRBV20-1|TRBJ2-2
CSAPGRTNTGELFF
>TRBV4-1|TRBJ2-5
CASSQVSGKGQYF